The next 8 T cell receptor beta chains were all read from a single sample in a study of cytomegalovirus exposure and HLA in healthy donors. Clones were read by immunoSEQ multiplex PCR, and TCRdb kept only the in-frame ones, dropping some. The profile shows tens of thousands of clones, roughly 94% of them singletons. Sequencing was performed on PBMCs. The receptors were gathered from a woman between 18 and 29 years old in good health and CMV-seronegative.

The CDR3 DNA reads as TGCGCCAGCAGCTCGGGTACAACGACTGAAGCTTTCTTT. It specifies CASSSGTTTEAFF. The chain has TRBV5-1 and TRBJ1-1; D unclear. CDR1 and CDR2 from the germline V gene are SGHRS and YFSETQ. The CDR3 sequence is 13 residues long. The V and J ends lost 3 bases and 5 bases respectively, with 11 bases between them.

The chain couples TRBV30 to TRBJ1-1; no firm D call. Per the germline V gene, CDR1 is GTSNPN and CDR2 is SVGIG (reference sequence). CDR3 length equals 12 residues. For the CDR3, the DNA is TGTATCGGGGTACCGATGAACACTGAAGCTTTCTTT. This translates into CIGVPMNTEAFF.

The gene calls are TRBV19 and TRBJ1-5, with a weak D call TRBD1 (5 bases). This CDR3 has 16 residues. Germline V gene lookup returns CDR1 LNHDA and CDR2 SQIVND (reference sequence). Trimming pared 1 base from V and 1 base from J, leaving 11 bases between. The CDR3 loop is CASSIAGGGSNQPQHF. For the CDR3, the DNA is TGTGCCAGTAGTATAGCGGGGGGTGGAAGCAATCAGCCCCAGCATTTT.

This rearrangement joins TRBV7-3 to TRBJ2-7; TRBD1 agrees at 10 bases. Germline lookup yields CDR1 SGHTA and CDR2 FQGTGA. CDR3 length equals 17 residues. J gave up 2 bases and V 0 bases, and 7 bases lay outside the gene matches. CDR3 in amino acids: CASSLTFSGTGAYEQYF. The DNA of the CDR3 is TGTGCCAGCAGCTTAACGTTTTCCGGGACAGGGGCCTACGAGCAGTACTTC.

This CDR3 is CASSEFQFSETQYF. As DNA, the CDR3 is TGCGCCAGCAGTGAGTTCCAGTTCTCAGAGACCCAGTACTTC. The chain links TRBV10-2 to TRBJ2-5, with no clear D. The CDR3 runs to 14 residues. Germline V CDR1 and CDR2: WSHSY, SAAADI. V lost 1 base and J lost 4, with 10 bases in between.

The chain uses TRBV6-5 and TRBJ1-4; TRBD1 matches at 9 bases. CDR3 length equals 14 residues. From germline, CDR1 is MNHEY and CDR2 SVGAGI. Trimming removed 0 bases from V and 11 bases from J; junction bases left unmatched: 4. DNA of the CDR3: TGTGCCAGCAGTTACTCGCAGGACAGGGGTAAACTGTTTTTT. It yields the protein CASSYSQDRGKLFF.

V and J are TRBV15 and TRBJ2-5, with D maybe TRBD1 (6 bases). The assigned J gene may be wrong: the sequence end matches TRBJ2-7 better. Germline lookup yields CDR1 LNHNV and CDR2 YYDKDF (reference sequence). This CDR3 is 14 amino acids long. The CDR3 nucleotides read TGTGCCACCAGACCACAGGGAAGCTCCTACGAGCAGTACTTC. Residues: CATRPQGSSYEQYF.

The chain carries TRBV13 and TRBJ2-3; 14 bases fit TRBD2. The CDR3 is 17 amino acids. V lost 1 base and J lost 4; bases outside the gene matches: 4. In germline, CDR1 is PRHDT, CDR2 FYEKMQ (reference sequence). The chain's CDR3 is CASSLEGTSGGSDTQYF. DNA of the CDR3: TGTGCCAGCAGCTTAGAGGGGACTAGCGGGGGCTCAGATACGCAGTATTTT.